Each of the 3 T cell receptor beta chains below was sequenced from the same sample in a study of T cell responses to AZD1222 COVID-19 vaccine. This table comes from immunoSEQ multiplex PCR, and its TCRdb copy is limited to in-frame clones, with some not included. The table includes 150,000 to 200,000 clones, 92% detected once. Sequencing used peripheral blood, obtained 28 days after the second AZD1222 dose. The source is an adult who received the AZD1222 COVID-19 vaccine.

This clone was seen once. This chain joins TRBV6-6 and TRBJ1-1, with 8 nucleotides matching TRBD1. This CDR3 has 16 amino acids. V gave up 4 bases and J gave up 5 bases; unmatched junction bases: 12. Per germline, CDR1 MNHNY and CDR2 SVGAGI (reference sequence). The CDR3 protein is CASSSPRQGFRTEAFF. DNA of the CDR3: TGTGCCAGCAGTTCGCCCCGACAGGGGTTTAGAACTGAAGCTTTCTTT.

This clone was picked up one time. The rearrangement uses TRBV28 and TRBJ2-1; D is possibly TRBD1 (6 bases). Germline CDR1 reads MDHEN; CDR2 reads SYDVKM. The CDR3 totals 11 residues. V was clipped by 0 bases and J by 15 bases, with 9 bases between them. CDR3 amino acids: CASSLWDRSFF. The CDR3 DNA sequence: TGTGCCAGCAGTTTATGGGACAGATCGTTCTTC.

In DNA form, the CDR3 reads TGTGCCAGCAGTTACCGAGACTCAGGGGGCAGTCAGCCCCAGCATTTT. Its protein product is CASSYRDSGGSQPQHF. The chain joins TRBV6-2 or TRBV6-3 to TRBJ1-5; 8 positions agree with TRBD1. Germline lookup yields CDR1 MNHEY and CDR2 SVGEGT. J gave up 6 bases and V 2 bases, and 9 bases lay outside the gene matches. The CDR3 contains 16 residues.